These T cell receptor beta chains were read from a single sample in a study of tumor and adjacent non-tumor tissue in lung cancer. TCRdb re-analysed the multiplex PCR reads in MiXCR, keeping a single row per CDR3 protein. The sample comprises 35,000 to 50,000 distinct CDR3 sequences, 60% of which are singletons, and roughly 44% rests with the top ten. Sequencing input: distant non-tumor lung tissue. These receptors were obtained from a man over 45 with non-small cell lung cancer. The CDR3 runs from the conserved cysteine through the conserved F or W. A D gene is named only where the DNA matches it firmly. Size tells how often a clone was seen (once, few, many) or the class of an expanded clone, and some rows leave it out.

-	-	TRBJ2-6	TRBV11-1	TGTGCTAGCAGCGAAGACATGGGGTTGAGCTCTGGGGCCAACGTCCTGACTTTC	CASSEDMGLSSGANVLTF
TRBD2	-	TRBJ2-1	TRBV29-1	TGCAACGTCGAGCTAAGCGGGAGCTCCTACAATGAGCAGTCCTTC	CNVELSGSSYNEQSF
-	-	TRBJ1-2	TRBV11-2	TGTGCCAGCAGCATATTCCGGGACGGATTCTATGGCTACACTTTC	CASSIFRDGFYGYTF
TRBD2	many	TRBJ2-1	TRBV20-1	TGCAGTGCTGGGGGCCTGACTAGCGGGGGACTTAACAATGAGCAGTTCTTC	CSAGGLTSGGLNNEQFF
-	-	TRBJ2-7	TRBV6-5	TGTGCCAGCAGTTACTCTGCTGGTACCGGTACAGGTGGCCACGAGCAGTACTTC	CASSYSAGTGTGGHEQYF
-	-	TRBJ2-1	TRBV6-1	TGTGCCAGCAGTGAAGGAGCGGACCCTGCCTACAACGAGCAGTCCTTC	CASSEGADPAYNEQSF
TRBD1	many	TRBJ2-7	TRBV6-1	TGTGCCAGCAGTGAAGCGGGACAGGGGGCGCGGTACGAGCAGTACTTC	CASSEAGQGARYEQYF
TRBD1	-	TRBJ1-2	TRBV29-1	TGCAGCGTGTACAGGGGGACTAACTATGGTTACACCTTC	CSVYRGTNYGYTF
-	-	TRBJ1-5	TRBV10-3	TGTACCATCAGTGATGGGACCCAGCCCCAGCATTTT	CTISDGTQPQHF
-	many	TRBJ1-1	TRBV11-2	TGTGCCAGCAGCTTACCTTATGACAAACCGAACACTGAAGCTTTCTTT	CASSLPYDKPNTEAFF
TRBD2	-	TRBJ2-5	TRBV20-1	TGCAGTGCCAGAGGTTATAGCGGGCAAGAGACCCAGTACTTC	CSARGYSGQETQYF
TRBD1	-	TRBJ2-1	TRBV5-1	TGCGCCAGCAGCATGGGACAGAAATACAATGAGCAGTTCTTC	CASSMGQKYNEQFF
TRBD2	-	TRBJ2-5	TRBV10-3	TGTGCCATCAGTTATCCCCAGGGAGGGCGGGGGACCCAGTACTTC	CAISYPQGGRGTQYF
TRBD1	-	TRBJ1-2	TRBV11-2	TGTGCCAGCAACCAGGGGGGAAACGGCTACACCTTC	CASNQGGNGYTF
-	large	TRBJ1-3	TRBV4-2	TGTGCCAGCAGCCAAGATGGAAACACCATATATTTT	CASSQDGNTIYF
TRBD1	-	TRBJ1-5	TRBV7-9	TGTGCCAGCACCTTACGGTCACAGACCGGGACAGATAAATATCAGCCCCAGCATTTT	CASTLRSQTGTDKYQPQHF
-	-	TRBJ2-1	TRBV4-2	TGTGCCAGCAGCCAAGATTTAAGGGGCAGAGTTGACAATGAGCAGTTCTTC	CASSQDLRGRVDNEQFF
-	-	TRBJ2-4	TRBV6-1	TGTACCAGCAGTTCTAGGGGCACCAAAAACATTCAGTACTTC	CTSSSRGTKNIQYF
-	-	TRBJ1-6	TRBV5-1	TGCGCCAGCAGCCTACGACAGGCAGTAGACACACCCCTCCACTTT	CASSLRQAVDTPLHF
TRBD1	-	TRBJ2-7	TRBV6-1	TGTGCCAGCGGCGGACAGGGAACTATCAAGCAATACTTC	CASGGQGTIKQYF
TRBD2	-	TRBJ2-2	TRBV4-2	TGTGCCAGCAGCCAAGGGGGACTAGCGGGGGCTAACACCGGGGAGCTGTTATTT	CASSQGGLAGANTGELLF
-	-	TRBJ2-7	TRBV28	TGTGCCAGCACCAAGCAGGGTCCCTACGAGCAGTACTTC	CASTKQGPYEQYF
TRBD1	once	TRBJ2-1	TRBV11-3	TGTGTCAGCAGCTCCGGACAGGGGACCTACAATGGGCAGTTCTTC	CVSSSGQGTYNGQFF
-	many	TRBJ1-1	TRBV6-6	TGTGCCAGCAGTTACTCGGGGCAGCAAGGGACTGAAGCTTTCTTT	CASSYSGQQGTEAFF
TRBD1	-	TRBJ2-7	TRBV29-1	TGCAGCGCCCTCGGGACAGTCTCCTACGAGCAGTACTTC	CSALGTVSYEQYF
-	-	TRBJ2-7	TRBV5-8	TGTGCCTGCAGCTTCCTGGTCTCCTACGAGCAGTACTTC	CACSFLVSYEQYF
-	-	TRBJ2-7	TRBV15	TGTGCCGCCAGCACCTCCGACAGGACCTACGAGCAGTACTTC	CAASTSDRTYEQYF
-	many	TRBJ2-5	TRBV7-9	TGTGCCAGCAGCCGGACCCCGAGGGGTGAGACCCAGTACTTC	CASSRTPRGETQYF
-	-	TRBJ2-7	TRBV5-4	TGTGCCAGCAGCTTCGGGGGCTTAGTGGGAGATGTACACGAGCAGCACTTC	CASSFGGLVGDVHEQHF
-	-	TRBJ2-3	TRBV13	TGTGCCAGCAGCCGCATCATCACGGATACGCAGTATTTT	CASSRIITDTQYF
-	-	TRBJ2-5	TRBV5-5	TGTGCAAGCAGCCCCGGTCAGGGCACCCAAGAGACCCTGTACTTC	CASSPGQGTQETLYF
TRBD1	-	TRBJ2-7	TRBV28	TGTGCCAGCGGTACCGGGACAGGAGTTTTCGTGCAGTACTTC	CASGTGTGVFVQYF
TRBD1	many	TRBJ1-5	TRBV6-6	TGTGCCAGCAGCTTCGACAGGGCACAAGGGCAGCCCCAGCATTTT	CASSFDRAQGQPQHF
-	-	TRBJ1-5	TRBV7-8	TGTTCCAGCAACTTAGCGGGCAGGGTCGGGCTTCAGCCCCAGCATTTT	CSSNLAGRVGLQPQHF
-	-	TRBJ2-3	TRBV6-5	TGTGCCCGTAGTTTGACAGACACAGATGCGCAGTATTTT	CARSLTDTDAQYF
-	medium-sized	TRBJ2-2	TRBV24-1	TGTGCCACCAGTGGGCTTCCCCTTTATACCGGGGAGCTGTTTTTT	CATSGLPLYTGELFF
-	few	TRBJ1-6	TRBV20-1	TGCAGTGCTGTTAGTCGCTCCTATAATTCACCCCTCCACTTT	CSAVSRSYNSPLHF
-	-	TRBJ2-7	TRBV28	TGTGCCACCGCGGTCGGGAGAGGGGGCGCCGGCGGGAGAAGATACGAGCAATACTTC	CATAVGRGGAGGRRYEQYF
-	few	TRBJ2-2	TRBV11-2	TGTGCCAGCAGCTTTCAGCCCACCGGGGAGCTGTTTTTT	CASSFQPTGELFF
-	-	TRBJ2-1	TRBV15	TGTGCCACCAGCAGAGCTCACGCTAGCTCCCCCTACAATGAGCAGTTCTTC	CATSRAHASSPYNEQFF
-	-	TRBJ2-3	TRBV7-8	TGTGCCAGCAACTCAGAGATTATTCAGCCCCAGTATTTT	CASNSEIIQPQYF
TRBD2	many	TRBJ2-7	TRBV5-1	TGCGCCAGCAGCTTCGGGAGGGCCTCCGAGCAGTACTTC	CASSFGRASEQYF
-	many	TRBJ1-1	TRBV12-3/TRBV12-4	TGTGCCAGCAAAGAGCAGGCCTCCTTCGCTTTCTTT	CASKEQASFAFF
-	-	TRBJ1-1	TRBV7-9	TGTGCCAGCAGCTTAGTAGAGGAAGGAGGCACTGAAGCTTTCTTT	CASSLVEEGGTEAFF
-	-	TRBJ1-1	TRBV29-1	TGCAGCGTTGGGACAGAGGCACTCAGGGACACTGAAACTTTCTTT	CSVGTEALRDTETFF
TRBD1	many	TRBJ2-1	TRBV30	TGTGCCTGGAGCACCGGGACAGCCTACAATGAGCAGTTCTTC	CAWSTGTAYNEQFF
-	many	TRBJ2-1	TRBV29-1	TGCAGCGTGCAGGGACCCGGGGGCACCAATGAGCAGTTCTTC	CSVQGPGGTNEQFF
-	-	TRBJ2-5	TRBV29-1	TGCAGCGCTTCAATACAAGACGGAGAGACGCAGTACTTC	CSASIQDGETQYF
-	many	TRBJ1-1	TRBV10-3	TGTGCCATCAGTGCGGGGGCGGCCTATGAAGCTTTCTTT	CAISAGAAYEAFF
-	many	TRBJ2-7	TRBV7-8	TGTGCCAGCAGCCCTACAGGGCTTGGCGACGAGCAGTACTTC	CASSPTGLGDEQYF